This T cell receptor (beta chain) was sequenced for a study of blood T cell repertoires in COVID-19. Germline loops: CDR1 SGHRS, CDR2 YFSETQ. V was cut by 2 bases and J by 6 bases, with 11 bases left in between. This CDR3 has 14 amino acids. In the authors' workflow: It was from reference gene primer amplification that nucleated cell counts were estimated. Only in-frame clones appear in the TCRdb table, and some are missing; sequencing was by immunoSEQ multiplex PCR. V, J and clone size are those of that table, while D and trimming were read from the DNA. Of around 260,000 clones listed, more than 85% are singletons.

This rearrangement joins TRBV5-1 to TRBJ2-2; TRBD1 might be the D (5 bases). This sequence originates from a person aged 18 to 35 with COVID-19, enrolled during active disease. Specimen: peripheral blood. DNA for the CDR3: TGCGCCAGCAGCTTCAGGGAAGGGGCCGGGGAGCTGTTTTTT. It is translated as CASSFREGAGELFF.